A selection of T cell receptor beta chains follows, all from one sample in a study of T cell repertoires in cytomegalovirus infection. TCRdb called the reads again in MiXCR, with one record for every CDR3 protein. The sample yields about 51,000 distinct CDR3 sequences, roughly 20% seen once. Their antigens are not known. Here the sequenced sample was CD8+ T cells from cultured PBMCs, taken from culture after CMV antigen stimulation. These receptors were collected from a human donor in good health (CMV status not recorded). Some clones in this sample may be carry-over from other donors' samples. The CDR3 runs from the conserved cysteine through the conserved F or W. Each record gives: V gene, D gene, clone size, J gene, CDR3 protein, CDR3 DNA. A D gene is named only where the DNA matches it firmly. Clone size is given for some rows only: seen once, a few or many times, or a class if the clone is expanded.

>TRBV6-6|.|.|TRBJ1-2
CASINYGYTF
TGTGCCAGCATTAATTATGGCTACACCTTC
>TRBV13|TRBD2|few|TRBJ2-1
CASTRGLAGGYEQFF
TGTGCCAGCACCAGGGGACTAGCGGGAGGTTATGAGCAGTTCTTC
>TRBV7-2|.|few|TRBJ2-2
CASSLSQGALNTGELFF
TGTGCCAGCAGCCTTTCCCAGGGAGCTTTGAACACCGGGGAGCTGTTTTTT
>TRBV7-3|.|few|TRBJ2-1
CASSPYLGYHEQFF
TGTGCCAGCAGCCCATATCTAGGATACCATGAGCAGTTCTTC
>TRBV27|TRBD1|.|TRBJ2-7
CASSPSKGQSSYEQYF
TGTGCCAGCAGTCCCTCTAAGGGACAGAGCTCCTACGAGCAGTACTTC
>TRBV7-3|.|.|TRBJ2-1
CASSPYASVVSNEQFF
TGTGCCAGCAGTCCTTACGCGTCGGTGGTTTCGAATGAGCAGTTCTTC
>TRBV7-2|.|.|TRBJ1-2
CAIWTAYGYTF
TGTGCCATCTGGACAGCCTATGGCTACACCTTC
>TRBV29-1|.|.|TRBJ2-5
CSVGPGRYGETQYF
TGCAGCGTTGGTCCGGGCCGCTACGGGGAGACCCAGTACTTC
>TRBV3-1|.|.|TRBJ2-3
CASSQGGEDTQYF
TGTGCCAGCAGCCAAGGAGGCGAAGATACGCAGTATTTT
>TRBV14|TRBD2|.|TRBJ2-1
CASSQVWAGGPGNEQFF
TGTGCCAGCAGCCAAGTCTGGGCGGGAGGGCCCGGGAATGAGCAGTTCTTC
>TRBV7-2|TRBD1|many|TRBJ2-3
CASSPGTEPTQYF
TGTGCCAGCAGCCCGGGGACAGAGCCTACGCAGTATTTT
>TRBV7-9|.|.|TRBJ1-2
CASTLGRTHEGYTF
TGTGCCAGCACCCTCGGGAGGACACACGAGGGCTACACCTTC
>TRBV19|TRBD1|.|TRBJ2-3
CASSDGTGYPDTQYF
TGTGCCAGTAGTGACGGGACAGGGTATCCGGATACGCAGTATTTT
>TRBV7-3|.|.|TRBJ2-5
CASSLYNGTQYF
TGTGCCAGCAGCTTATACAACGGGACCCAGTACTTC
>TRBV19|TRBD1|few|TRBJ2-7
CASSMRGQGFNEQYF
TGTGCCAGTAGTATGAGGGGACAGGGGTTCAACGAGCAGTACTTC
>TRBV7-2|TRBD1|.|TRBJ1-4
CASSTLTGGLREKLFF
TGTGCCAGCAGCACGCTGACAGGGGGCCTAAGAGAAAAACTGTTTTTT
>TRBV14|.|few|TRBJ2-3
CASSQMAQGGADTQYF
TGTGCCAGCAGCCAAATGGCCCAAGGTGGGGCAGATACGCAGTATTTT
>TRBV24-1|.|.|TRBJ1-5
CATAGNGGGQPQHF
TGTGCCACCGCGGGGAACGGAGGGGGTCAGCCCCAGCATTTT
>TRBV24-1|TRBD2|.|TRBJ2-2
CATRGGSDTGELFF
TGTGCCACCAGGGGAGGGAGCGACACCGGGGAGCTGTTTTTT
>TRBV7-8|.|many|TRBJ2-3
CASSSARRWGPKDSTDTQYF
TGTGCCAGCAGCTCAGCGAGAAGATGGGGGCCTAAAGACAGCACAGATACGCAGTATTTT
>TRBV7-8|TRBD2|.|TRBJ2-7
CASSSAATSGGALWEQYF
TGTGCCAGCAGCTCGGCTGCCACTAGCGGGGGGGCTCTTTGGGAGCAGTACTTC
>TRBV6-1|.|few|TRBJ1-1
CASTWTENTEAFF
TGTGCCAGCACCTGGACAGAAAACACTGAAGCTTTCTTT
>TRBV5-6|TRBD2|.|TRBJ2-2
CASSVTSGMNTGELFF
TGTGCCAGCAGCGTGACTAGCGGTATGAACACCGGGGAGCTGTTTTTT
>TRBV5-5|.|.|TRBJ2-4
CASSYGLGGVKNIQYF
TGTGCCAGCAGCTACGGACTAGGGGGGGTCAAAAACATTCAGTACTTC
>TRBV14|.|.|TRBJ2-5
CASSFTVRETQYF
TGTGCCAGCAGTTTCACCGTCAGGGAGACCCAGTACTTC
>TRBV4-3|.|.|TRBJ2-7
CASSQESHSHEQYF
TGCGCCAGCAGCCAAGAATCCCACAGCCACGAGCAGTACTTC
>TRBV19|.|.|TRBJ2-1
CASSTEYNEQFF
TGTGCCAGTAGTACCGAGTACAATGAGCAGTTCTTC
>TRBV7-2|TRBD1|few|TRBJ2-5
CASSVQGGQETQYF
TGTGCCAGCAGCGTACAGGGGGGACAAGAGACCCAGTACTTC
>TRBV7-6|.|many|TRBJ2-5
CASSLRLGDGETQYF
TGTGCCAGCAGCCTTAGGTTGGGGGACGGGGAGACCCAGTACTTC
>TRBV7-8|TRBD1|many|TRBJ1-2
CASSPQGQVDGYTF
TGTGCCAGCAGCCCTCAAGGACAGGTAGATGGCTACACCTTC
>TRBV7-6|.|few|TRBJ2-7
CASSPGDRDYEQYF
TGTGCCAGCAGCCCCGGAGACAGAGACTACGAGCAGTACTTC
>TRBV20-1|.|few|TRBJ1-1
CSAHLASMNTEAFF
TGCAGTGCCCACTTGGCATCGATGAACACTGAAGCTTTCTTT
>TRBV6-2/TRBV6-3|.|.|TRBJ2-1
CASSYQRGSSYNEQFF
TGTGCCAGCAGTTATCAGCGAGGCAGCTCCTACAATGAGCAGTTCTTC
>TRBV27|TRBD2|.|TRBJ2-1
CASSLSVGTSGIKTYNEQFF
TGTGCCAGCAGTTTAAGCGTCGGGACTAGCGGGATAAAGACCTACAATGAGCAGTTCTTC
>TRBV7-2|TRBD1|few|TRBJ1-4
CASSFPDRGLYEKLFF
TGTGCCAGCAGCTTCCCGGACAGGGGGCTTTATGAAAAACTGTTTTTT
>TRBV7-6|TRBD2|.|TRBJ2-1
CASSLVGLAEQFF
TGTGCCAGCAGCTTAGTCGGACTAGCCGAGCAGTTCTTC
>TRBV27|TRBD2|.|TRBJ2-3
CASKRRGSTGTDTQYF
TGTGCCAGCAAGAGGCGGGGGAGCACCGGCACAGATACGCAGTATTTT
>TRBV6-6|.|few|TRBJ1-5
CASRRTPESNQPQHF
TGTGCCAGCAGAAGGACACCTGAGAGCAATCAGCCCCAGCATTTT
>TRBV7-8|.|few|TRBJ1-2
CASSSDRHILSGYTF
TGTGCCAGCAGTTCGGACAGACACATTCTCAGTGGCTACACCTTC
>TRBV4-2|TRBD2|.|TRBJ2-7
CASSAAGESLGEQYF
TGTGCCAGCAGCGCAGCGGGGGAAAGCTTGGGGGAGCAGTACTTC
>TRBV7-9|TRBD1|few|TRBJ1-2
CASSPVTGEIAYGYTF
TGTGCCAGCAGCCCAGTGACAGGGGAGATCGCCTATGGCTACACCTTC
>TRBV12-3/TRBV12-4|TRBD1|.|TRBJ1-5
CASSLLRTGGEGNQPQHF
TGTGCCAGCAGTTTACTTAGGACAGGGGGCGAAGGCAATCAGCCCCAGCATTTT